This T cell receptor beta chain was recorded in a study of CD8+CD57+ T cells in acquired aplastic anemia. Study background: Sorted CD4+ plus CD8+ cells gave DNA averaging 3.2 ug.

CDR3 length: 14 amino acids. V shed 9 bases and J shed 2 bases, with 14 bases lying between them. Germline V gene sequence: CDR1 LNHDA, CDR2 SQIVND (reference sequence). General observations from the study: Levels of CD8+ Simpson's diversity were not significantly distinct in patients versus controls.

Genomic DNA acted as the template from which TCR beta VDJ combination and CDR3 sequence profiling were carried out. One entry per CDR3 protein, called by TCRdb with MiXCR from the reads. The profile shows more than 250,000 distinct CDR3 sequences, 82% of them singletons. Patients selected for sequencing had displayed CD8+CD57+ cell expansion by flow cytometry. At blood sampling, none of the patients had yet received therapy. On this clonotype itself: Its antigen is not known.

Input material: sorted CD4+, CD8+, or CD8+CD57+ T cells (not recorded which) from PBMCs. The sequence derives from a human donor with aplastic anemia. V is TRBV19 and J is TRBJ1-3; D is possibly TRBD1 (5 bases). The CDR3 loop reads CARSGGITGNTIYF. CDR3 coding DNA: TGTGCCAGGAGTGGGGGGATTACTGGAAACACCATATATTTT. The entire variable domain, with the rest obtained from reference TRBV19 and TRBJ1-3, is as follows: DGGITQSPKYLFRKEGQNVTLSCEQNLNHDAMYWYRQDPGQGLRLIYYSQIVNDFQKGDIAEGYSVSREKKESFPLTVTSAQKNPTAFYLCARSGGITGNTIYFGEGSWLTVV.